This T cell receptor (beta chain) was sequenced during a study of vaccination and CD4 T cells after COVID-19 (dated by TCRdb to the early 2020s). For context, the study as a whole: Every convalescent patient had a positive nasal swab PCR test for SARS-CoV-2, with mild disease in eight to ten patients and severe disease in one. Six males and four females were included in the convalescent cohort, with two Hispanic individuals, seven Caucasians, two Asians and one multiracial person represented. Two doses of either the Pfizer-BioNTech BNT162b2 vaccine (n=8) or the Moderna mRNA-1273 vaccine (n=2) were administered to participants. Post-COVID blood samples from convalescent patients were collected a median of roughly 100 days after diagnosis, with a range of 35 to 161 days. Post-vaccine blood samples were taken a median of 72 days after the second vaccine dose, with a range of roughly 13 to 250 days. A few convalescent patients were sampled both early after vaccination (day 14) and late after vaccination (days 161 to 241). Overlapping spike peptide pools from SARS-CoV-2 and from the common cold coronaviruses HCoV-NL63, HCoV-OC43 and HCoV-229E were used as culture stimuli. As controls, cultures received a CEFX viral epitope pool (the positive control), an HIV-1 Nef peptide pool (the negative control), or no peptide at all. The spike-specific CD4+ TCR repertoire was compared before and after mRNA vaccination in ten to eleven COVID-19 convalescent patients and a handful of infection-naive healthy vaccine recipients. Paper-wide results and their limitations: Of the vaccine-specific clones found in convalescent patients, nearly all (304 of 307) were mono-reactive for SARS-CoV-2 spike instead of being cross-reactive with common cold coronaviruses. The study included relatively few convalescent patients and did not analyze early timepoints after natural infection. Among the post-vaccine SARS-CoV-2-reactive clones in convalescent patients, a median 86.3% showed up only after vaccination, which suggests vaccine-specific priming. Although the median number of SARS-CoV-2-reactive clonotypes went up from some 23 after infection to around 39 after vaccination, the increase was not significant.

With regard to this clonotype: The clone's antigen remains unknown. Base qualities are missing; no much larger clone stands one base away.

Taken with the paper, the label for time point translates to: late sampling 161 to 241 days after vaccination in three convalescent patients. Interpreted using the paper, the treatment or condition label stands for: roughly ten-day PBMC culture with coronavirus spike peptide pools or control peptides (ViraFEST assay). The ViraFEST assay, used in the study, expanded antigen-specific T cells with peptide pools and then identified the expanded clonotypes through TCR sequencing. Positive SARS-CoV-2 PCR tests in the convalescent patients dated from March to December 2020, before Alpha, Beta and Delta variants emerged in the United States. Each well held under 2.5 million PBMCs cultured in IMDM containing roughly 5% human AB serum and approximately 10 IU/ml IL-2, with about 10 ug/ml peptide pools added. On days 3 and 7, half of the culture medium was replaced with fresh IL-2-containing medium. After 10 days of culture, CD4+ T cells were isolated by negative selection using the EasySep CD4+ T cell isolation kit. PBMCs were separated from whole blood using Ficoll-Paque Plus gradient centrifugation and then either used fresh or cryopreserved at -140C. Each culture condition was generally run in triplicate wells.

The germline V gene yields SGHAT for CDR1 and FQNNGV for CDR2. Measured from the cysteine to the phenylalanine, the CDR3 is 17 residues long. CDR3 DNA is the only sequence kept; it has 51 bases, read in frame from the first base. The junction carries 20 bases between V and J, which are trimmed by 4 bases and 1 base respectively. Library creation used PCR. At the Johns Hopkins FTIC core, DNA from the cultured CD4+ T cells underwent TCR sequencing with the Oncomine TCR Beta short-read assay. The QIAamp micro DNA kit was used to extract genomic DNA from the cultured CD4+ T cells. Oncomine TCR Beta libraries made from cultured CD4+ T cells were pooled using unique dual indexes and sequenced on an Illumina iSeq 100. Per the source publication's procedure: Non-productive sequences were filtered out, and CDR3s that did not start with C, did not end with F or W, or were shorter than 7 amino acids were discarded. The MANAFEST web application was used to identify antigen-specific clonotypes by comparing peptide-stimulated wells against reference wells and other culture wells. To be called positive, a clone needed an FDR below 0.05, an odds ratio above 5, and a productive frequency above 0.1% in at least two of three replicate wells. A clonotype counted as cross-reactive if it showed significant expansion both in the SARS-CoV-2 spike wells and in at least one common cold coronavirus spike condition. Using R version 3.6.1, CDR3 homology was evaluated through Levenshtein distances (stringdist) along with unrooted phylogenetic trees (ape). The public reads were run again by TCRdb, first through fastp at Q25 and then through MiXCR, and only productive beta chains were kept. CDR3 protein sequences are deduplicated, and each keeps its most common genes and DNA. TCRdb, rather than the study authors, made the V and J calls. This sample has about 20,000 distinct CDR3 sequences in its table, and approximately 38% of those were observed once. Jointly, the top ten make up about 3% of the sample.

The source material was CD4+ T cells from blood, cultured in vitro, sampled about 7 months after SARS-CoV-2 vaccination. The receptor was isolated from a human donor who had recovered from COVID-19. The sequence joins TRBV11-2 to TRBJ2-7, with no confidently assigned D gene. The nucleotides are TGTGCCAGCAGCTCTTTGCGCCGGGCCTCAAAATCCTACGAGCAGTACTTC. This codes for CASSSLRRASKSYEQYF.